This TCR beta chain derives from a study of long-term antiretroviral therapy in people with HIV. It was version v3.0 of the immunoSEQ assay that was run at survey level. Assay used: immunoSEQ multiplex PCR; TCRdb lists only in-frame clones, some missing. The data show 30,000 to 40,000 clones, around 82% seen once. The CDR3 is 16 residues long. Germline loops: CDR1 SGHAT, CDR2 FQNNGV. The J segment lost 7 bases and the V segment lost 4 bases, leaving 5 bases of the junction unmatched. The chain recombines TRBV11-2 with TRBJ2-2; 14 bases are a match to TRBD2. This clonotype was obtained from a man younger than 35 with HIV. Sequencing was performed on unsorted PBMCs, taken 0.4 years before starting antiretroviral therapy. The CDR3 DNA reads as TGTGCCAGCAGCTGGGGGACTAGCGGGGGAGTCGGGGAGCTGTTTTTT. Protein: CASSWGTSGGVGELFF.